Each of the 7 T cell receptor beta chains below was sequenced from the same sample in a study of blood T cell repertoires in COVID-19. Repertoires were generated with immunoSEQ multiplex PCR, while TCRdb's copy carries only in-frame clones and drops some. The profile shows 140,000 or so clones, 85% to 90% of them singletons. The sequenced sample was peripheral blood. These TCRs come from a woman aged 55 to 70 with active COVID-19.

The gene calls are TRBV19 and TRBJ2-3; 7 nucleotides line up with TRBD2. In germline, CDR1 is LNHDA, CDR2 SQIVND (reference sequence). J gave up 2 bases and V 3 bases, and 5 bases lay outside the gene matches. This CDR3 contains 15 residues. This CDR3 is CASSIGLAVTDTQYF. CDR3 sequence (DNA): TGTGCCAGTAGTATCGGGCTAGCGGTCACAGATACGCAGTATTTT.

CDR3 in amino acids: CASSANSGLAGGPYNEQFF. The DNA for the CDR3 is TGTGCCAGCAGTGCGAACTCGGGACTAGCGGGAGGCCCGTACAATGAGCAGTTCTTC. This chain links TRBV6-1 with TRBJ2-1; 15 bases are a match to TRBD2. From germline, CDR1 is MNHNS and CDR2 SASEGT. Trimming cost V 4 bases and J 4 bases; bases outside gene matches: 11. This CDR3 spans 19 amino acids.

The rearrangement uses TRBV30 and TRBJ1-1; D is possibly TRBD1 (5 bases). Germline V gives CDR1 GTSNPN, CDR2 SVGIG (reference sequence). The V end lost 8 bases, the J end lost 0 bases, and 16 bases lay between the germline ends. CDR3 length: 14 amino acids. In DNA form, the CDR3 reads TGTGCCGCCAATCACGGACAAGTGAACACTGAAGCTTTCTTT. Amino acids: CAANHGQVNTEAFF.

This chain connects TRBV27 to TRBJ2-7; 8 nucleotides line up with TRBD2. V dropped 5 bases and J dropped 1; count of bases not matched to a gene: 7. Germline CDR1 is MNHEY and CDR2 is SMNVEV (reference sequence). This CDR3 has 15 amino acids. The DNA for the CDR3 is TGTGCCAGCAGTCTAACTAGCGGTGCGTCCTACGAGCAGTACTTC. It specifies CASSLTSGASYEQYF.

This clone showed up just once. The chain employs TRBV7-2 and TRBJ1-2; TRBD1 matches 7 bases. CDR1 is SGHTA and CDR2 is FQGNSA in the germline V gene. CDR3 length: 18 residues. The V gene end was trimmed by 0 bases and the J gene end by 4 bases; junction bases not matched to a gene: 14. Here the CDR3 DNA reads TGTGCCAGCAGCTTAGCATCGGGGCTAAAGGGGGCCTTCTATGGCTACACCTTC. As protein: CASSLASGLKGAFYGYTF.

This sequence joins TRBV2 and TRBJ1-2; D might be TRBD1 (6 bases). In germline, CDR1 is SNHLY, CDR2 FYNNEI. CDR3 size: 14 residues. Trimming pared 7 bases from V and 4 bases from J, leaving 16 bases between. The DNA for the CDR3 is TGTGCCAGCACCCTCGTTACAGGGCCCTATGGCTACACCTTC. Amino acid sequence: CASTLVTGPYGYTF. Looking up the rest from reference TRBV2 and TRBJ1-2 gives the full variable domain: EPEVTQTPSHQVTQMGQEVILRCVPISNHLYFYWYRQILGQKVEFLVSFYNNEISEKSEIFDDQFSVERPDGSNFTLKIRSTKLEDSAMYFCASTLVTGPYGYTFGSGTRLTVV.

CDR3 nucleotides: TGCGCCAGCAGCCCCCCGGGACAGGTTAACTATGGCTACACCTTC. Protein sequence: CASSPPGQVNYGYTF. The V gene is TRBV4-1, the J gene TRBJ1-2; 8 nucleotides align to TRBD1. V shed 4 bases and J 1 base; nucleotides not matched to a gene: 5. The V gene's germline CDR1 is MGHRA and CDR2 YSYEKL. This CDR3 has 15 amino acids.